This is a list of T cell receptor beta chains from one sample in a study of CD8+ T cells in alopecia areata. The method was immunoSEQ multiplex PCR; TCRdb's version includes in-frame clones alone and lacks a portion of them. The data hold approximately 140,000 clones, with roughly nine tenths observed a single time. The sample in question was CD8+ T cells sorted from blood, obtained at week 4, from a patient treated with tofacitinib. The receptors shown here come from a human donor with alopecia areata. Each CDR3 is given with its conserved first and last residue. The order of the fields is CDR3 length, V gene, clone size, J gene, D gene, CDR3 protein, CDR3 DNA. D genes are given only for firm matches. Clone size appears in some rows only: once, few, many, or a class for an expanded clone.

>16|TRBV6-1|-|TRBJ2-3|-
CASSETVGTSTDTQYF
TGTGCCAGCAGTGAGACGGTGGGGACTAGCACAGATACGCAGTATTTT
>15|TRBV5-1|-|TRBJ2-7|-
CASSPPAGQYYEQYF
TGCGCCAGCAGCCCCCCGGCGGGACAGTACTACGAGCAGTACTTC
>12|TRBV7-9|few|TRBJ1-4|-
CASRREGEKLFF
TGTGCCAGCAGACGAGAGGGGGAAAAACTGTTTTTT
>13|TRBV27|-|TRBJ2-1|-
CASIGGNYNEQFF
TGTGCCAGCATTGGGGGGAATTACAATGAGCAGTTCTTC
>16|TRBV29-1|-|TRBJ1-2|-
CSVDTSWPGVNYGYTF
TGCAGCGTTGATACTTCTTGGCCAGGGGTTAACTATGGCTACACCTTC
>11|TRBV5-1|few|TRBJ2-2|-
CASSFGGELFF
TGCGCCAGCAGCTTTGGCGGGGAGCTGTTTTTT
>15|TRBV29-1|-|TRBJ1-2|-
CSADRGSGRTPGYTF
TGCAGCGCCGATCGGGGGTCCGGGCGAACACCTGGCTACACCTTC
>14|TRBV29-1|-|TRBJ2-6|-
CSVETGSGANVLTF
TGCAGCGTTGAGACGGGATCCGGGGCCAACGTCCTGACTTTC
>15|TRBV5-1|-|TRBJ2-1|TRBD2
CASSLLTSGSNEQFF
TGCGCCAGCAGCTTGTTGACTAGCGGGAGCAATGAGCAGTTCTTC
>13|TRBV27|-|TRBJ1-2|-
CASSLSGAGGYTF
TGTGCCAGCAGTTTATCGGGCGCGGGGGGCTACACCTTC
>16|TRBV14|-|TRBJ2-5|-
CASSPDARDTLETQYF
TGTGCCAGCAGCCCAGACGCCCGGGACACCCTAGAGACCCAGTACTTC
>15|TRBV7-3|-|TRBJ2-3|-
CASSLGGTRTDTQYF
TGTGCCAGCAGCTTAGGGGGGACCCGCACAGATACGCAGTATTTT
>13|TRBV4-1|-|TRBJ1-1|-
CASSRKQGVEAFF
TGCGCCAGCAGCCGGAAACAGGGAGTTGAAGCTTTCTTT
>11|TRBV5-4|-|TRBJ2-1|-
CAVLAYNEQFF
TGTGCCGTCCTCGCCTACAATGAGCAGTTCTTC
>13|TRBV27|-|TRBJ2-5|-
CASSRPYQETQYF
TGTGCCAGCAGTCGGCCGTACCAAGAGACCCAGTACTTC
>11|TRBV13|-|TRBJ2-2|TRBD1
CASSFGQGVFF
TGTGCCAGCAGCTTCGGACAGGGGGTGTTTTTT
>13|TRBV6-5|-|TRBJ2-3|TRBD1
CASSYRDRDTQYF
TGTGCCAGCAGTTACCGGGACAGGGATACGCAGTATTTT
>13|TRBV29-1|-|TRBJ2-7|TRBD1
CSVTGTGSYEQYF
TGCAGCGTAACCGGGACAGGGTCCTACGAGCAGTACTTC
>12|TRBV7-9|-|TRBJ2-7|-
CASSYTGYEQYF
TGTGCCAGCAGCTACACGGGTTACGAGCAGTACTTC
>12|TRBV6-1|few|TRBJ1-1|-
CASSELNTEAFF
TGTGCCAGCAGTGAACTGAACACTGAAGCTTTCTTT
>14|TRBV29-1|-|TRBJ2-2|TRBD1
CSVESRGKAGELFF
TGCAGCGTTGAGAGCAGGGGGAAAGCCGGGGAGCTGTTTTTT
>15|TRBV29-1|-|TRBJ2-7|TRBD2
CSVAGTSVSSYEQYF
TGCAGCGTCGCCGGGACTAGCGTCTCTTCCTACGAGCAGTACTTC
>15|TRBV11-2|-|TRBJ1-5|-
CASSASPGYGQPQHF
TGTGCCAGCAGCGCCTCTCCCGGGTACGGGCAGCCCCAGCATTTT
>14|TRBV30|once|TRBJ2-2|-
CAWSVGQNTGELFF
TGTGCCTGGAGTGTTGGGCAAAACACCGGGGAGCTGTTTTTT
>14|TRBV6-1|-|TRBJ2-7|-
CASSVVQNPSEQYF
TGTGCCAGCAGTGTAGTGCAGAACCCCTCCGAGCAGTACTTC
>10|TRBV29-1|-|TRBJ2-1|TRBD2
CSVVGTSQFF
TGCAGCGTTGTTGGGACTAGTCAGTTCTTC
>15|TRBV6-1|-|TRBJ1-2|-
CASSEVNRVVAGYTF
TGTGCCAGCAGTGAAGTTAACAGGGTGGTCGCTGGCTACACCTTC
>13|TRBV9|-|TRBJ2-2|-
CASSVEGPDELFF
TGTGCCAGCAGCGTAGAGGGGCCTGACGAGCTGTTTTTT
>15|TRBV7-8|-|TRBJ1-4|-
CASSPRLATNEKLFF
TGTGCCAGCAGCCCGCGACTAGCAACTAATGAAAAACTGTTTTTT
>12|TRBV27|-|TRBJ1-1|-
CASRQGNTEAFF
TGTGCCAGCAGACAGGGAAACACTGAAGCTTTCTTT
>16|TRBV30|-|TRBJ2-1|TRBD2
CAWSDGSGGLRLEQFF
TGTGCCTGGAGTGACGGTAGCGGGGGGCTCAGGTTAGAGCAGTTCTTC